Listed below are T cell receptor beta chains from one sample, sequenced in a study of Ad26.COV2.S vaccination and SARS-CoV-2 variants. Profiled with immunoSEQ multiplex PCR; TCRdb holds only in-frame clones, not every one. The repertoire consists of hundreds of thousands of clones, with 89% occurring once and the leading ten covering approximately 1.5%. This specimen was peripheral blood, taken in a trial of Ad26.COV2.S vaccine versus placebo. All receptors come from a person between 18 and 65 years old who received the Ad26.COV2.S COVID-19 vaccine or a placebo. Both conserved end residues are part of each CDR3. The order of the fields is D gene, clone size, J gene, V gene, CDR3 protein, CDR3 DNA. The D gene is left open where the match is weak. Clone size is stated in some rows and not others, as once, few, many or a class when expanded.

>NA|NA|TRBJ1-4|TRBV6-5
CASSYRPPTNEKLFF
TGTGCCAGCAGTTACAGACCGCCAACTAATGAAAAACTGTTTTTT
>NA|NA|TRBJ2-5|TRBV11-2
CASRNVGGTQYF
TGTGCCAGCAGGAACGTCGGCGGGACCCAGTACTTC
>NA|NA|TRBJ1-1|TRBV7-9
CASSLMLTTMNTEAFF
TGTGCCAGCAGCTTAATGCTGACGACTATGAACACTGAAGCTTTCTTT
>NA|NA|TRBJ2-5|TRBV12-3/TRBV12-4
CASSHSTDETQYF
TGTGCCAGCAGCCATTCCACCGATGAGACCCAGTACTTC
>NA|NA|TRBJ1-2|TRBV10-3
CAIRTNQGLRLNYGYTF
TGTGCCATCAGAACAAATCAGGGGCTCCGACTTAACTATGGCTACACCTTC
>TRBD1|NA|TRBJ1-6|TRBV18
CASSPGDRVNSPLHF
TGTGCCAGCTCACCGGGGGACAGAGTTAATTCACCCCTCCACTTT
>NA|once|TRBJ1-3|TRBV19
CASGVFSGNTIYF
TGTGCCAGTGGAGTTTTCTCTGGAAACACCATATATTTT
>NA|NA|TRBJ2-5|TRBV5-1
CASSLGREKETQYF
TGCGCCAGCAGCTTGGGCAGGGAAAAAGAGACCCAGTACTTC
>NA|NA|TRBJ2-2|TRBV18
CASSPGWELFF
TGTGCCAGCTCACCAGGGTGGGAGCTGTTTTTT
>TRBD1|NA|TRBJ2-6|TRBV12-5
CASDPGQVPPGANVLTF
TGTGCTAGTGACCCGGGACAGGTGCCCCCTGGGGCCAACGTCCTGACTTTC
>TRBD1|NA|TRBJ2-5|TRBV9
CASSVGGQLGGTQYF
TGTGCCAGCAGCGTAGGGGGACAGCTCGGAGGGACCCAGTACTTC
>NA|few|TRBJ1-5|TRBV6-2/TRBV6-3
CASSYWGSNQPQHF
TGTGCCAGCAGTTATTGGGGCAGTAATCAGCCCCAGCATTTT
>TRBD2|NA|TRBJ2-5|TRBV30
CAWKGGGAGETQYF
TGTGCCTGGAAGGGCGGGGGGGCCGGAGAGACCCAGTACTTC
>NA|NA|TRBJ2-1|TRBV24-1
CATSDRGVGNEQFF
TGTGCCACCAGTGATAGGGGGGTAGGGAATGAGCAGTTCTTC
>NA|NA|TRBJ1-2|TRBV7-2
CASSTTVNYGYTF
TGTGCCAGCAGCACGACAGTGAACTATGGCTACACCTTC
>TRBD2|NA|TRBJ2-1|TRBV30
CAWSAPGLAGGGTYNEQFF
TGTGCCTGGAGTGCCCCGGGACTAGCGGGAGGAGGAACCTACAATGAGCAGTTCTTC
>NA|once|TRBJ2-1|TRBV5-7
CASSPQFKLPLFNEQFF
TGTGCCAGCAGCCCCCAGTTTAAGCTACCACTATTCAATGAGCAGTTCTTC
>NA|few|TRBJ2-3|TRBV19
CASSIERIYGPDTQYF
TGTGCCAGTAGTATAGAAAGGATCTATGGGCCAGATACGCAGTATTTT
>TRBD1|once|TRBJ1-1|TRBV6-4
CASSDQTGGHTEAFF
TGTGCCAGCAGTGACCAGACAGGGGGGCACACTGAAGCTTTCTTT
>NA|NA|TRBJ1-2|TRBV19
CASSRDRNYGYTF
TGTGCCAGTAGTCGCGACAGGAACTATGGCTACACCTTC
>TRBD2|NA|TRBJ2-1|TRBV10-2
CASTLGRSYNEQFF
TGCGCCAGCACACTCGGGAGGTCCTACAATGAGCAGTTCTTC
>TRBD2|NA|TRBJ2-1|TRBV4-2
CASSQKTTSEILIF
TGTGCCAGCAGCCAAAAAACTACTAGCGAGATTTTAATCTTC
>NA|NA|TRBJ2-1|TRBV3-1/TRBV3-2
CASSPGTEQYNEQFF
TGTGCCAGCAGCCCGGGGACTGAGCAGTACAATGAGCAGTTCTTC
>NA|NA|TRBJ2-1|TRBV29-1
CSVARGTWDEQFF
TGCAGCGTTGCCCGCGGGACATGGGATGAGCAGTTCTTC
>NA|NA|TRBJ1-1|TRBV5-1
CASSLGPGMNTEAFF
TGCGCCAGCAGCTTGGGTCCAGGCATGAACACTGAAGCTTTCTTT
>NA|few|TRBJ1-5|TRBV3-1/TRBV3-2
CASSQGGAGQPQHF
TGTGCCAGCAGCCAAGGGGGGGCCGGTCAGCCCCAGCATTTT
>NA|NA|TRBJ2-5|TRBV5-4
CASSQGQLQETQYF
TGTGCCAGCAGCCAAGGTCAGCTACAAGAGACCCAGTACTTC
>TRBD1|NA|TRBJ2-3|TRBV30
CAWQQGSTDTQYF
TGTGCCTGGCAACAGGGGTCCACAGATACGCAGTATTTT
>NA|few|TRBJ1-3|TRBV5-1
CASSSTGTEGNTIYF
TGCGCCAGCAGCTCCACAGGGACGGAAGGAAACACCATATATTTT
>TRBD1|NA|TRBJ1-3|TRBV3-1/TRBV3-2
CASSPRDRREGNTIYF
TGTGCCAGCAGCCCCCGGGACAGGAGGGAGGGAAACACCATATATTTT
>NA|NA|TRBJ2-5|TRBV27
CASSYSGLPETQYF
TGTGCCAGCAGTTACTCGGGACTCCCAGAGACCCAGTACTTC
>NA|NA|TRBJ1-1|TRBV30
CAWTRRTNTEAFF
TGTGCCTGGACCCGCCGGACGAACACTGAAGCTTTCTTT
>NA|NA|TRBJ2-3|TRBV14
CAGSQDRAWGDTQYF
TGTGCCGGCAGCCAAGATCGGGCCTGGGGAGATACGCAGTATTTT
>TRBD1|NA|TRBJ1-1|TRBV7-9
CASSLTTGSTEAFF
TGTGCCAGCAGCTTAACGACAGGGAGTACTGAAGCTTTCTTT
>TRBD2|NA|TRBJ2-1|TRBV19
CASSILSGRSYNEQFF
TGTGCCAGTAGTATCCTTAGCGGGAGGTCCTACAATGAGCAGTTCTTC
>NA|NA|TRBJ2-2|TRBV4-2
CASSPPPNTGELFF
TGTGCCAGCAGCCCCCCCCCGAACACCGGGGAGCTGTTTTTT
>NA|NA|TRBJ1-2|TRBV6-5
CASSYSTGYGYTF
TGTGCCAGCAGTTACTCGACAGGCTATGGCTACACCTTC
>NA|once|TRBJ2-7|TRBV9
CASSGGGVDEQYF
TGTGCCAGCAGCGGAGGAGGGGTGGACGAGCAGTACTTC
>TRBD1|NA|TRBJ1-4|TRBV19
CASSVQGGRSGKLFF
TGTGCCAGTAGTGTCCAGGGGGGGAGATCGGGAAAACTGTTTTTT
>NA|NA|TRBJ1-3|TRBV9
CASSVDTGSGNTIYF
TGTGCCAGCAGCGTAGATACAGGCTCTGGAAACACCATATATTTT
>TRBD1|NA|TRBJ2-4|TRBV30
CAWKRQGWGAKNIQYF
TGTGCCTGGAAGAGACAGGGATGGGGTGCCAAAAACATTCAGTACTTC
>NA|NA|TRBJ2-3|TRBV2
CASSEAGLRIGADTQYF
TGTGCCAGCAGTGAAGCCGGACTGCGGATCGGGGCAGATACGCAGTATTTT
>NA|NA|TRBJ2-3|TRBV30
CAWSVHDGPVDTQYF
TGTGCCTGGAGTGTACACGACGGCCCCGTAGATACGCAGTATTTT
>NA|NA|TRBJ1-1|TRBV27
CASSFREDTEAFF
TGTGCCAGCAGTTTCCGGGAGGACACTGAAGCTTTCTTT
>NA|NA|TRBJ2-1|TRBV6-5
CASSFGRGSYNEQFF
TGTGCCAGCAGTTTCGGGCGGGGCTCCTACAATGAGCAGTTCTTC
>NA|NA|TRBJ2-1|TRBV30
CAWSVALVYNEQFF
TGTGCCTGGAGTGTCGCCCTAGTGTACAATGAGCAGTTCTTC
>TRBD2|NA|TRBJ2-5|TRBV19
CASSIIGGSGETQYF
TGTGCCAGTAGTATTATCGGCGGGAGTGGAGAGACCCAGTACTTC